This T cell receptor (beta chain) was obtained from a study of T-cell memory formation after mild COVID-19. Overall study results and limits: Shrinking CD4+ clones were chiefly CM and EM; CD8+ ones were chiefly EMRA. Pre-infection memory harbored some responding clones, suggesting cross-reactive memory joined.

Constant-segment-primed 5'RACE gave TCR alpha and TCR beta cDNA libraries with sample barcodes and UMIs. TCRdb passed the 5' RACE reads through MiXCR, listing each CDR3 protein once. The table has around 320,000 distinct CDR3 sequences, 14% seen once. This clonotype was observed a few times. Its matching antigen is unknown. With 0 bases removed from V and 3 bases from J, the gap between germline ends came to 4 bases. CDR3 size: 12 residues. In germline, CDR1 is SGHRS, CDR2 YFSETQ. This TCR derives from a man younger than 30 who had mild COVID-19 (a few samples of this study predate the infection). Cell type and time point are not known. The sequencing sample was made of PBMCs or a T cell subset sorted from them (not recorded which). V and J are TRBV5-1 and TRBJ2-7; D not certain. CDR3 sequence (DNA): TGCGCCAGCAGCTTGGACCTCTACGAGCAGTACTTC. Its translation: CASSLDLYEQYF.